This TCR beta chain was recovered during a study of CD8+ T cells in alopecia areata. General study results and limits: Tofacitinib significantly lowered scalp clonality and expanded CD8+ clones among the top 100. The study found TCR sharing across patients less clear than in mice, possibly for HLA reasons.

In the case of this clone: The antigen remains undetermined.

As to treatment: oral pan-JAK inhibitor, 5-10 mg twice daily. Separation by sorting yielded CD4+ and CD8+ T cells from PBMCs. This CDR3 comprises 13 residues. Per the germline V gene, CDR1 is SGHRS and CDR2 is YFSETQ. V lost 0 bases to trimming and J lost 3 bases, with 6 bases between them. Reverse transcribed after extraction, RNA yielded cDNA as the sequencing template. Only in-frame clones appear in the TCRdb table, and some are missing; sequencing was by immunoSEQ multiplex PCR. Seen here are 210,000 or so clones, approximately 72% observed once, and the top ten hold 0.95% to 1.5%. Sequencing used CD4+ T cells sorted from blood, obtained at week 44, from a patient treated with tofacitinib. The gene calls are TRBV5-1 and TRBJ1-1; possible D gene TRBD1, 5 bases. The TCR comes from a human donor with alopecia areata. CDR3 in amino acids: CASSLEQDTEAFF. The CDR3 region has the DNA TGCGCCAGCAGCTTGGAACAGGACACTGAAGCTTTCTTT. The full variable domain, with the rest looked up from reference TRBV5-1 and TRBJ1-1, is KAGVTQTPRYLIKTRGQQVTLSCSPISGHRSVSWYQQTPGQGLQFLFEYFSETQRNKGNFPGRFSGRQFSNSRSEMNVSTLELGDSALYLCASSLEQDTEAFFGQGTRLTVV.